Listed below are T cell receptor beta chains from one sample, sequenced in a study of chemoradiotherapy in HPV16-positive cancers. Clones were sequenced by immunoSEQ multiplex PCR, and TCRdb holds only the in-frame ones, with some missing. The sample comprises 20,000 to 25,000 clones, around 78% of which are singletons, and around 2.6% rests with the top ten. The biological material was taken from a patient who underwent chemoradiotherapy. Receptor source: a human donor with HPV-associated anogenital cancer. Each CDR3 is given with its conserved first and last residue. The D gene is left open where the match is weak. The size entry is marked missing in some rows and otherwise reads once, few, many or a size class.

d_gene,v_gene,abundance,j_gene,CDR3nt,CDR3aa
NA,TRBV4-1,NA,TRBJ1-3,TGCGCCAGCAGCCAAGATAGAGCGGGGAGCTCTGGAAACACCATATATTTT,CASSQDRAGSSGNTIYF
NA,TRBV5-4,NA,TRBJ2-5,TGTGCCAGCAGTACCGGGACAACCCGCCAAGAGACCCAGTACTTC,CASSTGTTRQETQYF
TRBD2,TRBV7-8,NA,TRBJ2-2,TGTGCCAGCAGCTTAGAATGGGGACTATACACCGGGGAGCTGTTTTTT,CASSLEWGLYTGELFF
TRBD1,TRBV5-4,NA,TRBJ1-1,TGTGCCAGCAGCTTGGCACAGGGGGCGCCGAGGAACACTGAAGCTTTCTTT,CASSLAQGAPRNTEAFF
NA,TRBV30,NA,TRBJ2-7,TGTGCCTGGAGGGGGAAAGGCTACGAGCAGTACTTC,CAWRGKGYEQYF
NA,TRBV15,NA,TRBJ1-5,TGTGCCACCAGCAGAGATCGACTCCAGCCCCAGCATTTT,CATSRDRLQPQHF
TRBD1,TRBV7-3,NA,TRBJ1-1,TGTGCCAGCAGCCCCACAGGGGGGAACACTGAAGCTTTCTTT,CASSPTGGNTEAFF
NA,TRBV18,few,TRBJ2-6,TGTGCCAGCTCACCTGCGGCCTCTGGGGCCAACGTCCTGACTTTC,CASSPAASGANVLTF
NA,TRBV15,NA,TRBJ1-1,TGTGCCACCAGCAGACCCCTCCTTACGAACACTGAAGCTTTCTTT,CATSRPLLTNTEAFF
NA,TRBV7-8,NA,TRBJ2-1,TGTGCCAGCACCTACGATCCCAACGCCTACAATGAGCAGTTCTTC,CASTYDPNAYNEQFF
TRBD1,TRBV4-2,once,TRBJ2-2,TGTGCCAGCAGCCAAGAGGGACAGGGGGCAGGTTACGGGGAGCTGTTTTTT,CASSQEGQGAGYGELFF
NA,TRBV7-8,NA,TRBJ1-3,TGTGCCAGCAGCCGGCGTCGGGGGGCAAGTGGAAACACCATATATTTT,CASSRRRGASGNTIYF
NA,TRBV18,NA,TRBJ2-5,TGTGCCAGCTCACCAGGACTTCAAGAGACCCAGTACTTC,CASSPGLQETQYF
NA,TRBV7-3,NA,TRBJ2-1,TGTGCCAGCAGCTCCAAATTGGGGGCCGCGCAGTTCTTC,CASSSKLGAAQFF
NA,TRBV7-2,NA,TRBJ2-1,TGTGCCAGCAGCTTCGACCTTACAGTAAATGAGCAGTTCTTC,CASSFDLTVNEQFF
NA,TRBV5-1,NA,TRBJ2-2,TGCGCCAGCAGCTTGACGCGACAGGTGACCGGGGAGCTGTTTTTT,CASSLTRQVTGELFF
NA,TRBV18,once,TRBJ1-6,TGTGCCAGCTCACCACTCAGCGGATATAATTCACCCCTCCACTTT,CASSPLSGYNSPLHF
TRBD2,TRBV28,NA,TRBJ2-3,TGTGCCAGCAGTTTATGGACTAGCGGCACAGATACGCAGTATTTT,CASSLWTSGTDTQYF
NA,TRBV7-2,once,TRBJ2-3,TGTGCCAGCAGCTCGAGAGCGGGTAGTCTCACAGATACGCAGTATTTT,CASSSRAGSLTDTQYF
TRBD1,TRBV4-1,few,TRBJ1-1,TGCGCCAGCAGCCAAGAGGGGACAGGGGCAAGTCATGAAGCTTTCTTT,CASSQEGTGASHEAFF
TRBD2,TRBV7-3,NA,TRBJ2-2,TGTGCCAGCAGCGAGGGACTAGGACCCACCGGGGAGCTGTTTTTT,CASSEGLGPTGELFF
TRBD1,TRBV9,NA,TRBJ2-7,TGTGCCAGCAGCGTAGAAGGGACAGGGAATTACGAGCAGTACTTC,CASSVEGTGNYEQYF
NA,TRBV19,NA,TRBJ2-3,TGTGCCAGTAGAGAGGGCGGGGGCCGCACAGATACGCAGTATTTT,CASREGGGRTDTQYF
TRBD1,TRBV10-3,NA,TRBJ1-1,TGTGCCATCAGTGGAGGACAGGGGGACACTGAAGCTTTCTTT,CAISGGQGDTEAFF
NA,TRBV28,NA,TRBJ1-1,TGTGCCAGCAGTTTAGGGGTGAACACTGAAGCTTTCTTT,CASSLGVNTEAFF
TRBD2,TRBV2,NA,TRBJ2-1,TGTGCCAGCAGGCAACTAACTAGCGGGAGGGACAATGAGCAGTTCTTC,CASRQLTSGRDNEQFF
NA,TRBV25-1,NA,TRBJ1-3,TGTGCCAGCAGTGAATTGGACCCCCCGGAGGGCACCATATATTTT,CASSELDPPEGTIYF
TRBD2,TRBV28,NA,TRBJ2-5,TGTGCCAGCAGTTCAGTACGACAGCGGGGGACCCAGTACTTC,CASSSVRQRGTQYF
NA,TRBV9,NA,TRBJ1-5,TGTGCCAGCAGCGTAGGTAATAGCAATCAGCCCCAGCATTTT,CASSVGNSNQPQHF
NA,TRBV14,NA,TRBJ2-1,TGTGCCAGCAGCCCCTGGCGGGCCAACTACAATGAGCAGTTCTTC,CASSPWRANYNEQFF
NA,TRBV11-2,few,TRBJ2-7,TGTGCCAGCAGCTTCTCGCACTACGAGCAGTACTTC,CASSFSHYEQYF
NA,TRBV11-3,NA,TRBJ1-1,TGTGCCAGCCAAATGGGGGGGGGTGAAGCTTTCTTT,CASQMGGGEAFF
NA,TRBV28,NA,TRBJ2-6,TGTGCCACCGCTCCGGCCACTAGCTCTGGGGCCAACGTCCTGACTTTC,CATAPATSSGANVLTF
NA,TRBV6-6,NA,TRBJ2-7,TGTGCCAGCAGTTCGGTGCGGGAATACGAGCAGTACTTC,CASSSVREYEQYF
NA,TRBV14,NA,TRBJ2-7,TGTGCCAGCAGCCAAGATCTGGGGCAGGGGAAGTACGAGCAGTACTTC,CASSQDLGQGKYEQYF
NA,TRBV28,NA,TRBJ1-2,TGTGCCAGCAGTTTAGAGGTTCATGGAGGCTACACCTTC,CASSLEVHGGYTF
NA,TRBV25-1,few,TRBJ2-7,TGTGCCAGCAGTGAATACAACTCCTACGAGCAGTACTTC,CASSEYNSYEQYF
TRBD2,TRBV7-9,NA,TRBJ2-2,TGTGCCAGCAGCCAAGCGGGAGTTGGAACCGGGGAGCTGTTTTTT,CASSQAGVGTGELFF
NA,TRBV28,NA,TRBJ1-1,TGTGCCAGCAGTTTACTTGAGACAGGGAACACTGAAGCTTTCTTT,CASSLLETGNTEAFF
NA,TRBV6-5,NA,TRBJ1-5,TGTGCCAGCAGCTCAGGGCTTCAGCCCCAGCATTTT,CASSSGLQPQHF
TRBD1,TRBV6-4,NA,TRBJ2-3,TGTGCCAGCAGTCTAAAGACAGGGGATGGCACAGATACGCAGTATTTT,CASSLKTGDGTDTQYF
NA,TRBV5-4,few,TRBJ2-3,TGTGCCAGCAGCTTGGCGCCGGGCACAGATACGCAGTATTTT,CASSLAPGTDTQYF
NA,TRBV7-8,NA,TRBJ1-2,TGTGCCAGCAGCTCTACGGTGGGGGTGGGTGGCTACACCTTC,CASSSTVGVGGYTF
NA,TRBV25-1,NA,TRBJ2-7,TGTGCCAGCAGTGAAATGGACGCTCGCTCCTACGAGCAGTACTTC,CASSEMDARSYEQYF
NA,TRBV27,NA,TRBJ1-1,TGTGCCAGCAGTGTTCTGGGCAGAGCAAACACTGAAGCTTTCTTT,CASSVLGRANTEAFF
TRBD1,TRBV28,NA,TRBJ2-5,TGTGCCAGCCTTGGGACAGGGGTTGAGACCCAGTACTTC,CASLGTGVETQYF
TRBD1,TRBV28,NA,TRBJ1-2,TGTGCCAGCAGCCGTAGCGGGGACAGGGGCTATGGCTACACCTTC,CASSRSGDRGYGYTF
NA,TRBV6-1,NA,TRBJ2-2,TGTGCCAGCAGGGCATACACCGGGGAGCTGTTTTTT,CASRAYTGELFF